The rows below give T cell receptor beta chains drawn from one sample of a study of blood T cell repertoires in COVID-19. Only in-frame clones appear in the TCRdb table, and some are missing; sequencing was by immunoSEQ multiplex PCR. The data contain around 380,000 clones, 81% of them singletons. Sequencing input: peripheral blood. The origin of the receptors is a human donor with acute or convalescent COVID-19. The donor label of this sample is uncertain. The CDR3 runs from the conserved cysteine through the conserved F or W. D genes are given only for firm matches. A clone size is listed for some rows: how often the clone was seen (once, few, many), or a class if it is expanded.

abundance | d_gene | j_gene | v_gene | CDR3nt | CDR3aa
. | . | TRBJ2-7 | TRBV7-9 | TGTGCCAGCAGCTCAGGGGTGCCTAACTGGGAGCAGTACTTC | CASSSGVPNWEQYF
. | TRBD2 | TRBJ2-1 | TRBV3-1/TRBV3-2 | TGTGCCAGCAGCCAGGGACTAGCGGTGCCCGCTGAGCAGTTCTTC | CASSQGLAVPAEQFF
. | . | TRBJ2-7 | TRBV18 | TGTGCCAGCTCACCAGCCCCGACAGGAGCGAGCTTC | CASSPAPTGASF
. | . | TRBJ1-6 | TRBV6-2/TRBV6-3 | TGTGCCAGCAGTTACTCGACTCGGGGGAAATATAATTCACCCCTCCACTTT | CASSYSTRGKYNSPLHF
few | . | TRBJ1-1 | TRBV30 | TGTGCCTGGAGATGGTCAGGGGTAGGTGAAGCTTTCTTT | CAWRWSGVGEAFF
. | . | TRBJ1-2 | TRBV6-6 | TGTGCCAGCAGTCCGGGCAGGGGATACGACTATGGCTACACCTTC | CASSPGRGYDYGYTF
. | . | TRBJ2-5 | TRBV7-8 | TGTGCCAGCAGCTTGATCGGAGAGACCCAGTACTTC | CASSLIGETQYF
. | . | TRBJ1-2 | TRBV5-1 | TGCGCCAGCAGCTTCGCGGGAATAGGCTACACCTTC | CASSFAGIGYTF
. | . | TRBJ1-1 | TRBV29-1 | TGCAGCGCTAAAAGTGGGGGGTCTGAAGCTTTCTTT | CSAKSGGSEAFF
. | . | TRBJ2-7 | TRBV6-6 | TGTGCCAGCAGTGGCCCGACTAGTTTCTACGAGCAGTACTTC | CASSGPTSFYEQYF
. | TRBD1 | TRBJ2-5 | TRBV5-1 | TGCGCCAGCAGCCCCGGGACAGGACCCCAAGAGACCCAGTACTTC | CASSPGTGPQETQYF
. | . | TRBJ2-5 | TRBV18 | TGTGCCAGCTCACCAGGGCAGGGGGAGACCCAGTACTTC | CASSPGQGETQYF
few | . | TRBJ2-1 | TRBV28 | TGTGCCAGCAGTTTAACCCTCCTAGGATTCAATGAGCAGTTCTTC | CASSLTLLGFNEQFF
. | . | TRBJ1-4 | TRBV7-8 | TGTGCCAGCAGCCCAAGGGTGGGGGGGAATGAAAAACTGTTTTTT | CASSPRVGGNEKLFF
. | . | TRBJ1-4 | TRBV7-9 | TGTGCCAGCAGCCTTCTCGGTCAGGGGAGTGAAAAACTGTTTTTT | CASSLLGQGSEKLFF
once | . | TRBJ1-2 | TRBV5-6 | TGTGCCAGCAGCCGAGATGACGGGAACCATAACTATGGCTACACCTTC | CASSRDDGNHNYGYTF
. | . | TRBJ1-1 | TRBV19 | TGTGCCAGTAGTGCACGGGTCCCTGAAGCTTTCTTT | CASSARVPEAFF
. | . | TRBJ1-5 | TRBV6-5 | TGTGCCAGCACTCAACAGGGCTATCAGCCCCAGCATTTT | CASTQQGYQPQHF
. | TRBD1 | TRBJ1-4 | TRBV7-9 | TGTGCCAGCAGCTTAGGGACAGGGGCGTCAACTAATGAAAAACTGTTTTTT | CASSLGTGASTNEKLFF
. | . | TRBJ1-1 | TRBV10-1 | TGCGCCAGCAGTGCTTCCCGGACTTATCTCGGAGCTTTCTTT | CASSASRTYLGAFF
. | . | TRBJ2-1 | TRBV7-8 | TGTGCCAGCAGCTCCAGGGGCGGAATCTCCTACAATGAGCAGTTCTTC | CASSSRGGISYNEQFF
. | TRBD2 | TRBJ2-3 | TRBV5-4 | TGTGCCAGCAGCTTCAAGTCTAGCGGGAGCGATACGCAGTATTTT | CASSFKSSGSDTQYF
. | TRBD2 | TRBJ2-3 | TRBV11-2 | TGTGCCAGCACTCCCCCGGGACTAGCTCAGTATTTT | CASTPPGLAQYF
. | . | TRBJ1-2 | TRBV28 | TGTGCCAGCAGTTTTAGCGGGGGGGCGCGGAACTATGGCTACACCTTC | CASSFSGGARNYGYTF
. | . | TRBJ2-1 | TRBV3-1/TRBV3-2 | TGTGCCAGCAGCCAGTACGGTGGGGGGTCTGTGAGCGATGAGCAGTTCTTC | CASSQYGGGSVSDEQFF
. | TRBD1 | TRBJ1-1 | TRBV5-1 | TGCGCCAGCAGCAGGACAGGCCGTATGAACATGAACACTGAAGCTTTCTTT | CASSRTGRMNMNTEAFF
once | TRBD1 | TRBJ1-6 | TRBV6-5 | TGTGCCAGCAGTTACTGGGACAGAGATTATTCACCCCTCCACTTT | CASSYWDRDYSPLHF
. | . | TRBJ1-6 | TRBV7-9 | TGTGCCAGCAGCTTAGCTGCCGGGCAGGGAGGTAATTCACCCCTCCACTTT | CASSLAAGQGGNSPLHF
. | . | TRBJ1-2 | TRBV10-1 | TGCGCCAGCAGTGAGACAGGTGGAGGGAGGACCTTC | CASSETGGGRTF
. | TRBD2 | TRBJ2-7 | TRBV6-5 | TGTGCCAGCAGTAATAGCGGGACACACTCCTACGAGCAGTACTTC | CASSNSGTHSYEQYF
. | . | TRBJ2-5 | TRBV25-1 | TGTGCCAGCAGTGCGGGGCAAGAGACCCAGTACTTC | CASSAGQETQYF
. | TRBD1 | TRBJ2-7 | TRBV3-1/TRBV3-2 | TGTGCCAGCAGCCCGGGACAGGGTCTCGACGAGCAGTACTTC | CASSPGQGLDEQYF
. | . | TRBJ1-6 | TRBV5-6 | TGTGCCAGCAGCTCCCGGTGGCAGGTTAATTCACCCCTCCACTTT | CASSSRWQVNSPLHF
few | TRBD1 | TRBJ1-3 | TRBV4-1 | TGCGCCAGCAGCCAAGAAGGACAGGGTGGAAACACCATATATTTT | CASSQEGQGGNTIYF
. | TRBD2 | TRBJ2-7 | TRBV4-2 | TGTGCCAGCAGCCAAGATCTAGCGGGAGTTTACGAGCAGTACTTC | CASSQDLAGVYEQYF
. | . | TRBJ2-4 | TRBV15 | TGTGCCACCAGCAGAGATCTGGTTGTGAGCGGAGACCTAGCCAAAAACATTCAGTACTTC | CATSRDLVVSGDLAKNIQYF
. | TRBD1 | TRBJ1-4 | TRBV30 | TGTGCCTGGAGTGTACACCGGGACAGGGAAGATGAAAAACTGTTTTTT | CAWSVHRDREDEKLFF
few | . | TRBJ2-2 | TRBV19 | TGTGCCAGTACCCCAGGACATTCCGGGGAGCTGTTTTTT | CASTPGHSGELFF
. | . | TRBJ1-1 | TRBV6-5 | TGTGCCAGCCTCAGGACCGCGGGGACTGAAGCTTTCTTT | CASLRTAGTEAFF
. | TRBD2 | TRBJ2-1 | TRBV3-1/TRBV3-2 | TGTGCCAGCAGCCGTAGCTCCGGGACTAGCGGGACGAGCTCCTACAATGAGCAGTTCTTC | CASSRSSGTSGTSSYNEQFF
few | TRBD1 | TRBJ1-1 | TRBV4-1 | TGCGCCAGCAGCCAAGCCCTGGCCAGGGGGCCTGCTGAAGCTTTCTTT | CASSQALARGPAEAFF
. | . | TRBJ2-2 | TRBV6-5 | TGTGCCAGCAGTCCCCGTGGGCCCACCGGGGAGCTGTTTTTT | CASSPRGPTGELFF
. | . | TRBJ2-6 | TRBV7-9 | TGTGCCACCCGAGGGCCTGGGGCCAACGTCCTGACTTTC | CATRGPGANVLTF
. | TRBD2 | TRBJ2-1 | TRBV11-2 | TGTGCCAGCAGCTTAGAGGTGGCTAGCGGGGCTAATGAGCAGTTCTTC | CASSLEVASGANEQFF
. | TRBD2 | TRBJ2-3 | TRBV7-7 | TGTGCCAGCAGTCCTACTAGCGGCCGCACAGATACGCAGTATTTT | CASSPTSGRTDTQYF
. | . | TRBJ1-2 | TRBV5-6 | TGTGCCAGCAGCAATGGCAGGGGCCGGAATGGCTACACCTTC | CASSNGRGRNGYTF
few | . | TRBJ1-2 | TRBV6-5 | TGTGCCAGCATACCCTCAAAAGGGAGGGACTATGGCTACACCTTC | CASIPSKGRDYGYTF
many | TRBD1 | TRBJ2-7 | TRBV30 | TGTGCCTGGAGTAGCGGGACAGGGGGCTACGAGCAGTACTTC | CAWSSGTGGYEQYF
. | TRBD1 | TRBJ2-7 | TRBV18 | TGTGCCAGCTCACCACGGGGACAGCTTGGGGAGCAGTACTTC | CASSPRGQLGEQYF
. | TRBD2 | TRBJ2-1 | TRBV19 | TGTGCCAGTGGGAGTCGGCGGGAGGTTAATGAGCAGTTCTTC | CASGSRREVNEQFF
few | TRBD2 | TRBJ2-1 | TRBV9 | TGTGCCAGCAGCTACGGACTAGCGGGAGGGAATGAGCAGTTCTTC | CASSYGLAGGNEQFF
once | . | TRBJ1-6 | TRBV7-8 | TGTGCCAGCAGCTTAACCGGGGTTAATTCACCCCTCCACTTT | CASSLTGVNSPLHF
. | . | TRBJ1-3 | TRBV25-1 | TGTGCCAGCAGTGAATGGACATCCAGCTCTGGAAACACCATATATTTT | CASSEWTSSSGNTIYF
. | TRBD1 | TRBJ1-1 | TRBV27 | TGTGCCAGCAAGGCGGACAGGCTAGAATGGACTGAAGCTTTCTTT | CASKADRLEWTEAFF
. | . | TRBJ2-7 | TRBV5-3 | TGTGCCAGAAGCTTGGTTGGAGAGACCTACGAGCAGTACTTC | CARSLVGETYEQYF
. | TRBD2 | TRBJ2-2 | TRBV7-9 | TGTGCCAGCAGCGGACTAGCTGCGAACACCGGGGAGCTGTTTTTT | CASSGLAANTGELFF
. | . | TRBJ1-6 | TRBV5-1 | TGCGCCAGCAGCTTACAGGGTTGGCCCCTCCACTTT | CASSLQGWPLHF
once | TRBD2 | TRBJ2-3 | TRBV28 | TGTGCCAGCAGACTAGCGGGAGTCACAGATACGCAGTATTTT | CASRLAGVTDTQYF
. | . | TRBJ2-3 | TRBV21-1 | TGTGCCAGGCAGAGCGGGCGTAGCGGAACAGATACGCAGTATTTT | CARQSGRSGTDTQYF
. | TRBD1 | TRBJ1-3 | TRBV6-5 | TGTGCCAGCAGTCCTGGGACAGCTGGAAACACCATATATTTT | CASSPGTAGNTIYF